This entry lists 25 T cell receptor beta chains sequenced from one sample in a study of blood T cell repertoires in COVID-19. The assay was immunoSEQ multiplex PCR, and TCRdb's table has in-frame clones only and misses some. The sample records about 150,000 clones, about 80% being singletons. The sequenced sample was PBMCs or T cells enriched from blood (not recorded which). The receptors stem from a woman between 65 and 79 years old in a cohort exposed to, infected with or recovered from COVID-19 (not recorded which).

V gene TRBV2 combines with J gene TRBJ1-2; TRBD1 agrees at 8 bases. Germline V CDR1 and CDR2: SNHLY, FYNNEI. V dropped 6 bases and J dropped 7; count of bases not matched to a gene: 7. This CDR3 has 13 amino acids. The CDR3 sequence is CASSGQGLGGYTF. The CDR3 region has the DNA TGTGCCAGCAGCGGACAGGGTTTGGGTGGCTACACCTTC.

The chain recombines TRBV9 with TRBJ2-1; D may be TRBD2 (6 bases). Per germline, CDR1 SGDLS and CDR2 YYNGEE. V lost 6 bases, J lost 7 bases, and 20 bases lay in between. The CDR3 has 15 residues. The chain's CDR3 is CASNALGTLLNEQFF. The CDR3 DNA reads TGTGCCAGCAACGCGCTCGGGACTCTCTTAAATGAGCAGTTCTTC.

This sequence joins TRBV6-2 or TRBV6-3 and TRBJ2-3; 7 bases line up with TRBD1. J was trimmed by 8 bases and V by 6 bases; bases with no gene match: 8. Per the germline V gene, CDR1 is MNHEY and CDR2 is SVGEGT. This CDR3 is 13 amino acids long. This CDR3 is CASSPGGWGTQYF. CDR3 in DNA: TGTGCCAGCAGCCCAGGGGGATGGGGTACGCAGTATTTT.

This clone was observed a single time. This chain links TRBV2 with TRBJ2-1, with 9 bases matching TRBD2. CDR3 length: 17 amino acids. V lost 1 base and J lost 0; bases outside the gene matches: 4. Germline V gene lookup returns CDR1 SNHLY and CDR2 FYNNEI. In nucleotides, the CDR3 is TGTGCCAGCAGTGAAGAAAGCGGGAGGACCTCCTACAATGAGCAGTTCTTC. Amino acids: CASSEESGRTSYNEQFF.

This rearrangement joins TRBV3-1 (or the pseudogene TRBV3-2) to TRBJ2-2; perhaps TRBD2 as D (6 bases). The germline CDR1 and CDR2 sequences are LGHDT and YNNKEL (reference sequence). This CDR3 contains 14 residues. With 4 bases removed from V and 4 bases from J, the gap between germline ends came to 10 bases. CDR3 nucleotide sequence: TGTGCCAGCAGCCTTAGCGGTCCCACCGGGGAGCTGTTTTTT. It specifies CASSLSGPTGELFF.

The chain employs TRBV6-2 or TRBV6-3 and TRBJ2-7; 8 bases line up with TRBD1. CDR3 length: 16 amino acids. Trimming removed 6 bases from V and 0 bases from J; junction bases left unmatched: 10. Germline V CDR1 and CDR2: MNHEY, SVGEGT. CDR3 bases: TGTGCCAGCAGCTCTCGATGGACAGGGTCCTCCTACGAGCAGTACTTC. Its translation: CASSSRWTGSSYEQYF.

The J gene is TRBJ1-2, the V gene TRBV14; D not resolved. This CDR3 region has 13 residues. Between the trimmed V and J ends, which lost 0 bases and 6 bases, there was a span of 8 bases. Per the germline V gene, CDR1 is SGHDN and CDR2 is FVKESK. The CDR3 bases are TGTGCCAGCAGCCAAGATCCAGATCATGGCTACACCTTC. As protein: CASSQDPDHGYTF. Variable domain in full (rest from reference TRBV14 and TRBJ1-2): EAGVTQFPSHSVIEKGQTVTLRCDPISGHDNLYWYRRVMGKEIKFLLHFVKESKQDESGMPNNRFLAERTGGTYSTLKVQPAELEDSGVYFCASSQDPDHGYTFGSGTRLTVV.

This rearrangement joins TRBV7-9 to TRBJ2-2; D remains ambiguous. This CDR3 has 12 residues. V lost 4 bases and J lost 8, with 8 bases in between. Germline V gene data show CDR1 as SEHNR and CDR2 as FQNEAQ (reference sequence). Here the CDR3 reads CASSSALGELFF. The DNA of the CDR3 is TGTGCCAGCAGCTCTGCGCTAGGGGAGCTGTTTTTT.

This chain connects TRBV19 to TRBJ2-2; TRBD1 matches at 12 bases. CDR1 and CDR2 from the germline V gene are LNHDA and SQIVND (reference sequence). The CDR3 spans 18 residues. V shed 3 bases, J shed 6 bases, and the junction held 11 bases outside the gene matches. The CDR3 nucleotides read TGTGCCAGTAGTATTAGGGGACAGGGGGCGTTTTGGGCCGGGGAGCTGTTTTTT. Its translation is CASSIRGQGAFWAGELFF.

The chain joins TRBV7-9 to TRBJ2-3; 8 bases are shared with TRBD2. The junction had 4 bases not matched to a gene; V was cut back by 2 bases and J by 6 bases. Germline V gene data show CDR1 as SEHNR and CDR2 as FQNEAQ (reference sequence). The CDR3 has 14 amino acids. The DNA of the CDR3 is TGTGCCAGCAGCTTAAGCGGGAGTTCTGATACGCAGTATTTT. Translation gives CASSLSGSSDTQYF.

This clone was counted between two and nine times. This chain connects TRBV19 to TRBJ2-7, with D possibly matching TRBD2 (6 bases). Germline CDR1 reads LNHDA; CDR2 reads SQIVND (reference sequence). Between the trimmed V and J ends, which lost 0 bases and 3 bases, there was a span of 18 bases. The CDR3 runs to 17 residues. CDR3 sequence: CASSIDVGGTVSYEQYF. As DNA, the CDR3 is TGTGCCAGTAGTATAGATGTTGGCGGGACCGTGAGCTACGAGCAGTACTTC.

In DNA form, the CDR3 reads TGTGCCAGCTCACCTAACCAGGGTGGTGGATTGGAGACCCAGTACTTC. It yields the protein CASSPNQGGGLETQYF. The rearrangement links TRBV18 to TRBJ2-5, with D possibly TRBD1 on 5 matching bases. This CDR3 has 16 residues. V was cut by 3 bases and J by 5 bases, with 19 bases left in between. Germline V gene data show CDR1 as KGHSH and CDR2 as LQKENI.

The rearrangement links TRBV20-1 to TRBJ2-5, with TRBD2 matching 7 bases. Germline V CDR1 and CDR2: DFQATT, SNEGSKA (reference sequence). This CDR3 contains 12 residues. Trimming took 3 bases from V and 3 from J; bases not matched to a gene: 1. CDR3 region: CSASRGEETQYF. DNA of the CDR3: TGCAGTGCTAGTCGGGGGGAAGAGACCCAGTACTTC.

The V gene is TRBV10-3, the J gene TRBJ1-2, with 7 positions matching TRBD1. The CDR3 is 15 amino acids. Germline V gene data show CDR1 as ENHRY and CDR2 as SYGVKD. Trimming cost V 0 bases and J 8 bases; bases outside gene matches: 9. Here the CDR3 reads CAISESPDRVGGYTF. The CDR3 DNA follows: TGTGCCATCAGTGAGTCGCCTGACAGGGTAGGAGGCTACACCTTC.

The gene calls are TRBV11-3 and TRBJ2-1; 13 bases line up with TRBD2. Germline loops: CDR1 SGHNT, CDR2 YENEEA. V shed 5 bases and J 8 bases; nucleotides not matched to a gene: 6. The CDR3 is made up of 15 amino acids. Written as DNA, the CDR3 is TGTGCCAGCAGCCCAGGGACTAGCGGGACCGATGAGCAGTTCTTC. It codes for CASSPGTSGTDEQFF.

For the CDR3, the DNA is TGTGCCAGCAGTTGGGGGGGAAGGGAGTCCCAGCATTTT. The encoded protein is CASSWGGRESQHF. This chain connects TRBV6-2 or TRBV6-3 to TRBJ1-5; D is perhaps TRBD1 (5 bases). V was clipped by 4 bases and J by 11 bases, with 15 bases between them. CDR3 length equals 13 residues. The germline CDR1 and CDR2 sequences are MNHEY and SVGEGT.

About this clone itself: Other DNA variants within this sample encode the same CDR3. The chain links TRBV11-1 to TRBJ2-5, with 7 bases fitting TRBD2. The germline V gene has CDR1 SGHAT and CDR2 FQDESV (reference sequence). Trimming at V came to 5 bases and at J to 5 bases, leaving 5 bases not matched to a gene. The length of the CDR3 is 13 residues. CDR3 in amino acids: CASSRSGGETQYF. In DNA form, the CDR3 reads TGTGCCAGCAGCCGCTCGGGGGGTGAGACCCAGTACTTC.

V is TRBV4-2 and J is TRBJ1-2, with unresolved D. This CDR3 is 14 amino acids long. V was pared by 0 bases and J by 5 bases, with 10 bases between. Germline V lookup: CDR1 LGHNA, CDR2 YNFKEQ. DNA of the CDR3: TGTGCCAGCAGCCAAGATCAGGAGGGTTATGGCTACACCTTC. Amino acids: CASSQDQEGYGYTF.

The gene calls are TRBV7-9 and TRBJ1-1; no definite D call. Germline V gives CDR1 SEHNR, CDR2 FQNEAQ (reference sequence). The V and J ends lost 5 bases and 4 bases respectively, with 14 bases between them. The CDR3 covers 14 residues. The CDR3 sequence: CASSLEAGSTEAFF. CDR3 nucleotide sequence: TGTGCCAGCAGCCTAGAGGCGGGGAGCACTGAAGCTTTCTTT. Supplemented by reference TRBV7-9 and TRBJ1-1, the full variable domain reads DTGVSQNPRHKITKRGQNVTFRCDPISEHNRLYWYRQTLGQGPEFLTYFQNEAQLEKSRLLSDRFSAERPKGSFSTLEIQRTEQGDSAMYLCASSLEAGSTEAFFGQGTRLTVV.

V and J are TRBV5-1 and TRBJ2-1, with 8 nucleotides matching TRBD1. The CDR3 has 16 residues. The J segment lost 2 bases and the V segment lost 6 bases, leaving 10 bases of the junction unmatched. CDR1 and CDR2 (germline): SGHRS, YFSETQ. The CDR3 reads CASKFGGQDAYNEQFF. The DNA for the CDR3 is TGCGCCAGCAAATTTGGGGGACAGGACGCCTACAATGAGCAGTTCTTC.

This clone was seen a handful of times. V gene TRBV29-1 combines with J gene TRBJ2-2; tentatively, D is TRBD1 (5 bases). The CDR3 contains 14 residues. Trimming pared 4 bases from V and 5 bases from J, leaving 14 bases between. Germline V gene lookup returns CDR1 SQVTM and CDR2 ANQGSEA. The CDR3 reads CSVAGRVGTGELFF. The CDR3 DNA reads as TGCAGCGTTGCGGGCAGGGTAGGAACCGGGGAGCTGTTTTTT.

This clone has just one count. The rearrangement joins TRBV28 to TRBJ1-2; TRBD1 might be the D (6 bases). Germline lookup yields CDR1 MDHEN and CDR2 SYDVKM. The CDR3 is 15 residues long. V was shortened by 5 bases and J by 5 bases, with 18 bases between the two germline ends. CDR3 DNA sequence: TGTGCCAGCAGTATCCTCCCAGGGGATGGGTATGGCTACACCTTC. Protein: CASSILPGDGYGYTF.

The sample holds many counts of this clone. The chain couples TRBV28 to TRBJ2-3, with 7 bases identical to TRBD2. This CDR3 contains 16 residues. With V trimmed by 4 bases and J by 1 base, 8 bases remained unmatched. Looked up from germline, CDR1 is MDHEN and CDR2 is SYDVKM. The CDR3 reads CASSSSSGTRTDTQYF. Written as DNA, the CDR3 is TGTGCCAGCAGTTCCTCTAGCGGCACACGCACAGATACGCAGTATTTT.

The chain recombines TRBV11-2 with TRBJ2-5, with 7 positions matching TRBD2. The CDR3 contains 14 residues. The V and J ends lost 0 bases and 5 bases, in that order; junction bases with no gene match: 3. CDR1 is SGHAT, CDR2 FQNNGV, per germline. The CDR3 reads CASSLDWTRETQYF. CDR3 bases: TGTGCCAGCAGCTTAGATTGGACTAGGGAGACCCAGTACTTC.

The genes are TRBV5-6 and TRBJ2-3, with D perhaps TRBD1 (5 bases). The CDR3 contains 14 residues. Trimming took 3 bases from V and 7 from J, leaving 15 bases between them. The germline gives CDR1 SGHDT, CDR2 YYEEEE. In DNA form, the CDR3 reads TGTGCCAGCAGCTCAAACTTGGGGCTGTATACGCAGTATTTT. This encodes CASSSNLGLYTQYF.